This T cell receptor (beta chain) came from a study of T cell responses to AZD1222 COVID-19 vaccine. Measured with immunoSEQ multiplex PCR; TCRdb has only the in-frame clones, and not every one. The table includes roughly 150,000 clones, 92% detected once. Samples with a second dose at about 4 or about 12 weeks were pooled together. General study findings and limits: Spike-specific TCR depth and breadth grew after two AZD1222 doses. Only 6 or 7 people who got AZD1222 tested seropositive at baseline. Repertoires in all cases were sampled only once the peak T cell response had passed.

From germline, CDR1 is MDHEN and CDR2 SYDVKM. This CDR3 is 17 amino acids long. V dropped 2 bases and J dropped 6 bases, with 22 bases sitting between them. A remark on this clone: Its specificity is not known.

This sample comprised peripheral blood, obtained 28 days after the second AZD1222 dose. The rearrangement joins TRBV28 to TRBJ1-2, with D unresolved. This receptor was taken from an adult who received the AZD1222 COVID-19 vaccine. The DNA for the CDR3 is TGTGCCAGCAGTTTAGGAGCATCCCCCGTGGAGCCGGATGGCTACACCTTC. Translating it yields CASSLGASPVEPDGYTF.